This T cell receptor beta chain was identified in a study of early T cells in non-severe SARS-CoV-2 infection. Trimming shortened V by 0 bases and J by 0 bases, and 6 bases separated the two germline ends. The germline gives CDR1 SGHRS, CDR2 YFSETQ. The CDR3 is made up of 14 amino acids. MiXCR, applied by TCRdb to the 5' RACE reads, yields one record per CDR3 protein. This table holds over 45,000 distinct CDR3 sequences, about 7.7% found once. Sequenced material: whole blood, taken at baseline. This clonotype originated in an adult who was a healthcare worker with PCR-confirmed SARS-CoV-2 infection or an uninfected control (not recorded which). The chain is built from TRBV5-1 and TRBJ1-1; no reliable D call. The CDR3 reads CASSLDTVNTEAFF. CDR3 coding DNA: TGCGCCAGCAGCTTGGACACAGTGAACACTGAAGCTTTCTTT.